This is a list of T cell receptor beta chains from one sample in a study of shared clonotypes between healthy human individuals. Libraries were prepared by immunoSEQ multiplex PCR; TCRdb keeps only in-frame clonotypes and omits some of them. Here the sample spans about 2.4 million clones, over 85% being singletons. The sequenced sample consisted of naive CD4+ T cells from PBMCs. The receptors were sampled from a man between 18 and 35 years old in good health. Some clones in this sample may be carry-over from other donors' samples. Both conserved end residues are part of each CDR3. A D gene is named only where the DNA matches it firmly. Expanded clones get a size class; other rows say once, few or many, or leave the size out.

CDR3 protein: CASSFQGTYEQYF
CDR3 DNA: TGTGCCAGCAGCTTTCAGGGTACCTACGAGCAGTACTTC
V gene: TRBV7-2
clone size: NA
J gene: TRBJ2-7
D gene: NA

CDR3 protein: CASSLPGVDTIYF
CDR3 DNA: TGCGCCAGCAGCTTGCCTGGGGTGGACACCATATATTTT
V gene: TRBV5-1
clone size: NA
J gene: TRBJ1-3
D gene: NA

CDR3 protein: CASSLAGEYEQYF
CDR3 DNA: TGTGCCAGCAGCTTAGCAGGGGAATACGAGCAGTACTTC
V gene: TRBV7-2
clone size: NA
J gene: TRBJ2-7
D gene: NA

CDR3 protein: CASSLPGNNEQFF
CDR3 DNA: TGTGCCAGCAGCCTCCCCGGGAACAATGAGCAGTTCTTC
V gene: TRBV9
clone size: NA
J gene: TRBJ2-1
D gene: NA

CDR3 protein: CATSPSVGGTQYF
CDR3 DNA: TGTGCCACCAGCCCCTCGGTGGGGGGGACGCAGTATTTT
V gene: TRBV15
clone size: NA
J gene: TRBJ2-3
D gene: TRBD2

CDR3 protein: CASSPKGSEQYF
CDR3 DNA: TGTGCCAGCTCACCAAAGGGGTCCGAGCAGTACTTC
V gene: TRBV18
clone size: NA
J gene: TRBJ2-7
D gene: NA

CDR3 protein: CASSGAGQADSGNTIYF
CDR3 DNA: TGTGCCAGCAGCGGAGCGGGACAGGCCGACTCTGGAAACACCATATATTTT
V gene: TRBV7-8
clone size: NA
J gene: TRBJ1-3
D gene: TRBD1

CDR3 protein: CASSRQDRGRDYGYTF
CDR3 DNA: TGTGCCAGCAGCCGCCAGGACAGGGGGCGAGACTATGGCTACACCTTC
V gene: TRBV5-4
clone size: NA
J gene: TRBJ1-2
D gene: TRBD1

CDR3 protein: CASSFITSGRAMGSPEQFF
CDR3 DNA: TGTGCCAGCAGCTTCATAACTAGCGGGAGGGCGATGGGGTCCCCAGAGCAGTTCTTC
V gene: TRBV7-9
clone size: NA
J gene: TRBJ2-1
D gene: TRBD2

CDR3 protein: CASSARANTEAFF
CDR3 DNA: TGTGCCAGCAGCGCGAGGGCGAACACTGAAGCTTTCTTT
V gene: TRBV9
clone size: few
J gene: TRBJ1-1
D gene: NA

CDR3 protein: CASSYGGGNYGYTF
CDR3 DNA: TGTGCCAGCAGTTACGGTGGGGGTAACTATGGCTACACCTTC
V gene: TRBV6-5
clone size: NA
J gene: TRBJ1-2
D gene: NA

CDR3 protein: CASIPGTGVGYTF
CDR3 DNA: TGTGCCAGCATCCCCGGGACAGGGGTAGGCTACACCTTC
V gene: TRBV28
clone size: NA
J gene: TRBJ1-2
D gene: TRBD1

CDR3 protein: CASSRFSPGEYEQYF
CDR3 DNA: TGTGCCAGCAGCCGATTTTCCCCGGGGGAATACGAGCAGTACTTC
V gene: TRBV7-6
clone size: NA
J gene: TRBJ2-7
D gene: NA

CDR3 protein: CASSQSGGNINEQYF
CDR3 DNA: TGCGCCAGCAGCCAGTCGGGCGGGAATATCAACGAGCAGTACTTC
V gene: TRBV4-1
clone size: once
J gene: TRBJ2-7
D gene: NA

CDR3 protein: CASSLGGGSSYEQYF
CDR3 DNA: TGTGCCAGCAGTTTAGGTGGGGGGAGCTCCTACGAGCAGTACTTC
V gene: TRBV28
clone size: NA
J gene: TRBJ2-7
D gene: NA

CDR3 protein: CASSPRLAGIYEQYF
CDR3 DNA: TGTGCCAGCAGTCCCCGACTAGCGGGAATCTACGAGCAGTACTTC
V gene: TRBV6-6
clone size: NA
J gene: TRBJ2-7
D gene: TRBD2

CDR3 protein: CASSEENQGTDTQYF
CDR3 DNA: TGTGCCAGCAGTGAAGAAAACCAGGGCACAGATACGCAGTATTTT
V gene: TRBV2
clone size: NA
J gene: TRBJ2-3
D gene: NA

CDR3 protein: CASTSLGQGTDTQYF
CDR3 DNA: TGTGCCAGCACCTCCTTAGGACAGGGCACAGATACGCAGTATTTT
V gene: TRBV7-9
clone size: NA
J gene: TRBJ2-3
D gene: TRBD1

CDR3 protein: CASSLSGGSNQPQHF
CDR3 DNA: TGTGCCAGCAGTTTATCGGGGGGGAGCAATCAGCCCCAGCATTTT
V gene: TRBV27
clone size: NA
J gene: TRBJ1-5
D gene: NA

CDR3 protein: CASSSDRLAGITDTQYF
CDR3 DNA: TGTGCCAGCAGCTCGGATAGACTAGCGGGGATCACAGATACGCAGTATTTT
V gene: TRBV7-2
clone size: NA
J gene: TRBJ2-3
D gene: TRBD2

CDR3 protein: CASRSLAGGNTGELFF
CDR3 DNA: TGTGCCAGCAGGTCCCTAGCGGGAGGGAACACCGGGGAGCTGTTTTTT
V gene: TRBV28
clone size: NA
J gene: TRBJ2-2
D gene: TRBD2

CDR3 protein: CASSYSVSAYGYTF
CDR3 DNA: TGTGCCAGCAGTTACTCGGTCTCAGCCTATGGCTACACCTTC
V gene: TRBV6-5
clone size: NA
J gene: TRBJ1-2
D gene: NA